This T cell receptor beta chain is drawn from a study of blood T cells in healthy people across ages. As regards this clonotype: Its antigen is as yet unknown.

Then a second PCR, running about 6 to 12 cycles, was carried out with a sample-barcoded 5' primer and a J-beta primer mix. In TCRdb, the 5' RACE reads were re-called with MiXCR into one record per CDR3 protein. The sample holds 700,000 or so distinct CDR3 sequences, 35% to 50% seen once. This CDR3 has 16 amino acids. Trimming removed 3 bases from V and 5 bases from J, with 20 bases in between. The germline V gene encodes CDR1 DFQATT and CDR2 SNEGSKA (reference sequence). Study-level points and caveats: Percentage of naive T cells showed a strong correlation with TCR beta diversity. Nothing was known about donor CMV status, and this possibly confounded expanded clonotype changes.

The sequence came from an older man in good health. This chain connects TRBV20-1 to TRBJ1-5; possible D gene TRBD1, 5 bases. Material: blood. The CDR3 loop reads CSASLSTVRGDQPQHF. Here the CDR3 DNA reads TGCAGTGCTAGCCTTTCGACAGTGAGGGGCGATCAGCCCCAGCATTTT.